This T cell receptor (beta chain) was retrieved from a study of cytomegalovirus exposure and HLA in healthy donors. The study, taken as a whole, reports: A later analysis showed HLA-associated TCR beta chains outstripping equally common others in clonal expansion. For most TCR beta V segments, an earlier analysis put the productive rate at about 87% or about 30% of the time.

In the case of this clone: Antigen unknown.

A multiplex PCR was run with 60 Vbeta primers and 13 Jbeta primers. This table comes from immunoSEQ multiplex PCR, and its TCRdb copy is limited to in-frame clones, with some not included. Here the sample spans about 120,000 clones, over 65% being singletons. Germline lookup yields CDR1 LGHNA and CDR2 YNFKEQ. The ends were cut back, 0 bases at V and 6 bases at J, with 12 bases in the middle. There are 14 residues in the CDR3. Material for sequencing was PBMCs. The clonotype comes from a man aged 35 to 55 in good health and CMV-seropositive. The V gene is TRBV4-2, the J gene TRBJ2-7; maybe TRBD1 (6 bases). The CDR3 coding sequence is TGTGCCAGCAGCCAAGATCAGGGGTCGGGCGAGCAGTACTTC. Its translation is CASSQDQGSGEQYF.